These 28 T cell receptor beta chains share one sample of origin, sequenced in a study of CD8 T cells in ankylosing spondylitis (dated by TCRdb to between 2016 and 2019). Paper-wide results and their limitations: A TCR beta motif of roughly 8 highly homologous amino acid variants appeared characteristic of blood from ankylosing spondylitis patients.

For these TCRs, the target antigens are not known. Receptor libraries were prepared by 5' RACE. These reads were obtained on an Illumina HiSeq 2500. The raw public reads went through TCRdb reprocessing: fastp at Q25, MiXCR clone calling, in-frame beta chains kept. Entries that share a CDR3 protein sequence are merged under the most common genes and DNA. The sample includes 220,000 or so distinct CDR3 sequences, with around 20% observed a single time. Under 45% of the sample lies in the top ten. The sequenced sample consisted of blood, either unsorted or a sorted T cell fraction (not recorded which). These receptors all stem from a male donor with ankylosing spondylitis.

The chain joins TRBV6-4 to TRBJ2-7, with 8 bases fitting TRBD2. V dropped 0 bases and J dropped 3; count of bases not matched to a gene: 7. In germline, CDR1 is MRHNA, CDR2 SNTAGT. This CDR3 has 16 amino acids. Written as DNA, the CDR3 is TGTGCCAGCAGTGACTCGACTCGCGGGAGGCTCTACGAGCAGTACTTC. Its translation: CASSDSTRGRLYEQYF.

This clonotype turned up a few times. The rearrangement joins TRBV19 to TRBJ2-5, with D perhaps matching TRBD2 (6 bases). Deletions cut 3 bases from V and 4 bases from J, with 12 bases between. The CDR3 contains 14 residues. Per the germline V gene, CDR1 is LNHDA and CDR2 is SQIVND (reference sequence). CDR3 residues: CASSMFGGAETQYF. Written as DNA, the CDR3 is TGTGCCAGTAGTATGTTTGGAGGGGCAGAGACCCAGTACTTC. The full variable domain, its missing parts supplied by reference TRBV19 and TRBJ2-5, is DGGITQSPKYLFRKEGQNVTLSCEQNLNHDAMYWYRQDPGQGLRLIYYSQIVNDFQKGDIAEGYSVSREKKESFPLTVTSAQKNPTAFYLCASSMFGGAETQYFGPGTRLLVL.

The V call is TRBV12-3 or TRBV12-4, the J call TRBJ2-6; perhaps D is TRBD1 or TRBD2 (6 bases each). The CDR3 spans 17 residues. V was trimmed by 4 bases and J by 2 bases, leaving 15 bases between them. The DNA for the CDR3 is TGTGCCAGCAGTTCTTACCGAGGGGGGACTGGGGCCAACGTCCTGACTTTC. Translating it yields CASSSYRGGTGANVLTF.

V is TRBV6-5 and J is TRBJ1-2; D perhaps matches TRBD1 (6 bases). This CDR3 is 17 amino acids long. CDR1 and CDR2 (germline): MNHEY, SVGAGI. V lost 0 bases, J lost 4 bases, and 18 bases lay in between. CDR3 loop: CASSYSELGGASYGYTF. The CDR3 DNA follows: TGTGCCAGCAGTTACTCTGAACTCGGGGGGGCTTCCTATGGCTACACCTTC.

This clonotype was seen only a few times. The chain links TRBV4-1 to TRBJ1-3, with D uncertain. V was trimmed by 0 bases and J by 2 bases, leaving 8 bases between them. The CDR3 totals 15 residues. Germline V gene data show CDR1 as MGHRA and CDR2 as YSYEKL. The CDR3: CASSQDISTGNTIYF. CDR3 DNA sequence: TGCGCCAGCAGCCAAGATATATCTACTGGAAACACCATATATTTT.

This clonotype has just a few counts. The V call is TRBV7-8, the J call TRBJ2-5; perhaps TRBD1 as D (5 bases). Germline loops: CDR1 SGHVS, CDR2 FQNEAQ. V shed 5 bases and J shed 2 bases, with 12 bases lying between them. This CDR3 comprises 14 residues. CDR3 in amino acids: CASSPSTVQETQYF. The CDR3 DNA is TGTGCCAGCAGCCCTTCGACAGTTCAAGAGACCCAGTACTTC.

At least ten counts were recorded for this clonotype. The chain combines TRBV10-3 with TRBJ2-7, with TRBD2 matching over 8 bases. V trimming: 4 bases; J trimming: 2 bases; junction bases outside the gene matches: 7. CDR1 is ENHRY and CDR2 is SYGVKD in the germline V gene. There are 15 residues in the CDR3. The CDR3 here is CAISVGAGVPYEQYF. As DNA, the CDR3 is TGTGCCATCAGTGTGGGAGCGGGAGTACCCTACGAGCAGTACTTC.

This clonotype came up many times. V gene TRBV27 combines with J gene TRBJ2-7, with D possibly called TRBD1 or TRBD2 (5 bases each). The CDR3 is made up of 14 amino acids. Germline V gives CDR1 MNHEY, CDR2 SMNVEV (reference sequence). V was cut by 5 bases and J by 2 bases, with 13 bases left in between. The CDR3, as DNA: TGTGCCAGCAGTCCCGGGACCAGGGCCTACGAGCAGTACTTC. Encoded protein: CASSPGTRAYEQYF.

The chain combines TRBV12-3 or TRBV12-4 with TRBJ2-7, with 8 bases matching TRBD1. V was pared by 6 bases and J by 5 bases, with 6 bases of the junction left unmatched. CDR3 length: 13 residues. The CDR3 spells CASSQTGAHEQYF. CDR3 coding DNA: TGTGCCAGCAGCCAGACAGGGGCCCACGAGCAGTACTTC.

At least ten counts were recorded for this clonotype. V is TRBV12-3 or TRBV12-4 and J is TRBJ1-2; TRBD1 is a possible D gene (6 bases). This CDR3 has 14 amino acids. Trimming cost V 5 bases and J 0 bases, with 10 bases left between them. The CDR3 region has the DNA TGTGCCAGCAGTCCGGGACACCCTAACTATGGCTACACCTTC. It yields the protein CASSPGHPNYGYTF.

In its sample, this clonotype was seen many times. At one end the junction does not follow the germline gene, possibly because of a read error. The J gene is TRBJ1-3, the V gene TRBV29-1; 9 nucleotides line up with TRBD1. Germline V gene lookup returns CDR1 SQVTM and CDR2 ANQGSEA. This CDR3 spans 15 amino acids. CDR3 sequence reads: CSAEGQGPEGTTIYF. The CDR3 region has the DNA TGCAGCGCTGAGGGACAGGGTCCGGAGGGAACCACCATATATTTT.

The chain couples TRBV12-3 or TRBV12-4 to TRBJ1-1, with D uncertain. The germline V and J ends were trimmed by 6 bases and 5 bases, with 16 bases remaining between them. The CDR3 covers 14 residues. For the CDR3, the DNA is TGTGCCAGCAGCCCGATGTGGGGTAGTACTGAAGCTTTCTTT. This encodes CASSPMWGSTEAFF.

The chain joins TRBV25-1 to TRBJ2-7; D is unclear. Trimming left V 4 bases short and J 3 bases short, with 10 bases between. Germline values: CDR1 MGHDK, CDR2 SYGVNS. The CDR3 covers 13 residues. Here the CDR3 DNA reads TGTGCCAGCAGTGCCTGGACCGACTACGAGCAGTACTTC. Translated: CASSAWTDYEQYF.

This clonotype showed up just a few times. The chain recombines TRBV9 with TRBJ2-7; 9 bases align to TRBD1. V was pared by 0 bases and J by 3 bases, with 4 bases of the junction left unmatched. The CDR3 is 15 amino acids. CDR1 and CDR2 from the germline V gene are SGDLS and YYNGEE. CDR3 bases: TGTGCCAGCAGCGTAGGGACAGGGGCTGGCTACGAGCAGTACTTC. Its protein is CASSVGTGAGYEQYF.

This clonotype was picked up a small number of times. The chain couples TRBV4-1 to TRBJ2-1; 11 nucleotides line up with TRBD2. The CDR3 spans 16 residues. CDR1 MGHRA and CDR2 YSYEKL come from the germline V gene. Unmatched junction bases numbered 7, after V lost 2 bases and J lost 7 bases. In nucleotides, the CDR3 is TGCGCCAGCAGCCAAAAGGATAGCGGGAGGGTTAATGAGCAGTTCTTC. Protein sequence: CASSQKDSGRVNEQFF.

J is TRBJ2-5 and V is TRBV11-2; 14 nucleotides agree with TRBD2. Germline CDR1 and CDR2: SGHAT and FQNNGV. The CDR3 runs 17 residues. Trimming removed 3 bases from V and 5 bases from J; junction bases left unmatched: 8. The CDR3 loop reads CASSFGLAGGGWETQYF. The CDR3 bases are TGTGCCAGCAGCTTCGGACTAGCGGGAGGAGGGTGGGAGACCCAGTACTTC.

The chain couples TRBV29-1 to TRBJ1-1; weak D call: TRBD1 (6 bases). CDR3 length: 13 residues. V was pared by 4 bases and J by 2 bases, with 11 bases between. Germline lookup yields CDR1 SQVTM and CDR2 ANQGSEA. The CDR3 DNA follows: TGCAGCGTTGCTAGGACAGATAACACTGAAGCTTTCTTT. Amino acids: CSVARTDNTEAFF. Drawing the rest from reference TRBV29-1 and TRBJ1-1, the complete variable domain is SAVISQKPSRDICQRGTSLTIQCQVDSQVTMMFWYRQQPGQSLTLIATANQGSEATYESGFVIDKFPISRPNLTFSTLTVSNMSPEDSSIYLCSVARTDNTEAFFGQGTRLTVV.

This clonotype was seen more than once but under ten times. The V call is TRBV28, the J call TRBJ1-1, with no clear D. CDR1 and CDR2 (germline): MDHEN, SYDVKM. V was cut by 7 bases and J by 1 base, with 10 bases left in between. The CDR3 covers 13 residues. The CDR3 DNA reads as TGTGCCAGCACACTAGCTTGGAACACTGAAGCTTTCTTT. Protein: CASTLAWNTEAFF.

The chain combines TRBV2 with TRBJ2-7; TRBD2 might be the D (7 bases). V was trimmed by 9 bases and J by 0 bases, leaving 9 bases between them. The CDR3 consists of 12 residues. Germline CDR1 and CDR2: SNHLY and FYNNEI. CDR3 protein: CARRGASYEQYF. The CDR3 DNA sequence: TGTGCCAGACGGGGGGCCTCCTACGAGCAGTACTTC.

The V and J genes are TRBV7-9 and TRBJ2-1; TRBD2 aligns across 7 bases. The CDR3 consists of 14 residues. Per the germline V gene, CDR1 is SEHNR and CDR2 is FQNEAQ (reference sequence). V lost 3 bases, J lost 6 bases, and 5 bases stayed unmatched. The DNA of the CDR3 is TGTGCCAGCAGCTTCCCGGGGGGAGCCAATGAGCAGTTCTTC. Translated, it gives CASSFPGGANEQFF.

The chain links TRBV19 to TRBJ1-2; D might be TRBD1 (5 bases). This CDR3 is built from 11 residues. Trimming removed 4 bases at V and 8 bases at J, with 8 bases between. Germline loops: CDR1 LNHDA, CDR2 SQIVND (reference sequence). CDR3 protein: CASSTGTGYTF. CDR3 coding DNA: TGTGCCAGTAGTACGGGGACCGGCTACACCTTC.

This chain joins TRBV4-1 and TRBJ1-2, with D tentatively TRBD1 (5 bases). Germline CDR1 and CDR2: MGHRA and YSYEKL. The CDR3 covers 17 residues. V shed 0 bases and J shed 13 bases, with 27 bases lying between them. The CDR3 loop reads CASSQDTGRDLQGFRTF. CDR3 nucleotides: TGCGCCAGCAGCCAAGATACCGGGCGGGACCTTCAAGGTTTTCGCACCTTC.

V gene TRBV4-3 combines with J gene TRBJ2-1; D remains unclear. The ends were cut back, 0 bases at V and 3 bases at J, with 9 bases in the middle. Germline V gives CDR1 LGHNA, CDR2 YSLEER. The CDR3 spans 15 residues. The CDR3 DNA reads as TGCGCCAGCAGCCAAGATAGGCTAGTCTACAATGAGCAGTTCTTC. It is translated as CASSQDRLVYNEQFF.

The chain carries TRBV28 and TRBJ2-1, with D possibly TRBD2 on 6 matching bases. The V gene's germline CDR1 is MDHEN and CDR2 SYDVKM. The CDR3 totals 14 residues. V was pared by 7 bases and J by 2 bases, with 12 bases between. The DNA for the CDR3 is TGTGCCAGCAATCCCATAGCGGCCTACAATGAGCAGTTCTTC. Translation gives CASNPIAAYNEQFF.

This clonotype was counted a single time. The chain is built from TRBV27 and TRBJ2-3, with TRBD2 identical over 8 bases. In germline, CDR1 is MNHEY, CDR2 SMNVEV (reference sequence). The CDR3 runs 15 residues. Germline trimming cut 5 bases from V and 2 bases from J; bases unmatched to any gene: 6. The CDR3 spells CASSGLAGNTDTQYF. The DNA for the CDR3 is TGTGCCAGCAGTGGTTTAGCGGGAAACACAGATACGCAGTATTTT.

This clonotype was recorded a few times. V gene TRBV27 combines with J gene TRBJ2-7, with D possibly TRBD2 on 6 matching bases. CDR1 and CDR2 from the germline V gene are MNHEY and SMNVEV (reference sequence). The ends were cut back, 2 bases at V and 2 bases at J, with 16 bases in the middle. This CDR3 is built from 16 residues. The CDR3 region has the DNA TGTGCCAGCAGTTTAGCTCCGGGAGCCCTCGCCTACGAGCAGTACTTC. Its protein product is CASSLAPGALAYEQYF.

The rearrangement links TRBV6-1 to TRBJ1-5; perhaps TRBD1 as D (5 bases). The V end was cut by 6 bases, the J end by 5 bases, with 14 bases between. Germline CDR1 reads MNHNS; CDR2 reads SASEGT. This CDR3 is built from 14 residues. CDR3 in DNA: TGTGCCAGCAGAGTTGGGGGGACCCATCAGCCCCAGCATTTT. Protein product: CASRVGGTHQPQHF.

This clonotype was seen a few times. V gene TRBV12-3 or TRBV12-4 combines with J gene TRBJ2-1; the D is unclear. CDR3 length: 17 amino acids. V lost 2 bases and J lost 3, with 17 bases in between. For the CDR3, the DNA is TGTGCCAGCAGTTTAAGTACATCGTCAGCACACTACAATGAGCAGTTCTTC. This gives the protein CASSLSTSSAHYNEQFF.